This T cell receptor (beta chain) was found in a study of blood T cell repertoires in COVID-19. Study information: Samples of COVID-19 (acute and convalescent) were obtained from the United States, Italy and Spain.

Donors were grouped by their self-reported clinical history. The germline gives CDR1 SNHLY, CDR2 FYNNEI. The germline V and J ends were trimmed by 10 bases and 0 bases, with 22 bases remaining between them. This CDR3 is built from 17 residues. Data came from immunoSEQ multiplex PCR; TCRdb stores just in-frame clones and leaves some out. The sample lists some 300,000 clones, under 90% occurring once. This sequence was found in a woman in her forties or fifties who had been exposed to COVID-19. The sequenced material came from PBMCs or T cells enriched from blood (not recorded which). The chain combines TRBV2 with TRBJ1-3; no definite D call. This chain's CDR3 is CAIIHSPGPSSGNTIYF. The CDR3, as DNA: TGTGCCATAATTCACTCCCCCGGCCCTAGCTCTGGAAACACCATATATTTT.